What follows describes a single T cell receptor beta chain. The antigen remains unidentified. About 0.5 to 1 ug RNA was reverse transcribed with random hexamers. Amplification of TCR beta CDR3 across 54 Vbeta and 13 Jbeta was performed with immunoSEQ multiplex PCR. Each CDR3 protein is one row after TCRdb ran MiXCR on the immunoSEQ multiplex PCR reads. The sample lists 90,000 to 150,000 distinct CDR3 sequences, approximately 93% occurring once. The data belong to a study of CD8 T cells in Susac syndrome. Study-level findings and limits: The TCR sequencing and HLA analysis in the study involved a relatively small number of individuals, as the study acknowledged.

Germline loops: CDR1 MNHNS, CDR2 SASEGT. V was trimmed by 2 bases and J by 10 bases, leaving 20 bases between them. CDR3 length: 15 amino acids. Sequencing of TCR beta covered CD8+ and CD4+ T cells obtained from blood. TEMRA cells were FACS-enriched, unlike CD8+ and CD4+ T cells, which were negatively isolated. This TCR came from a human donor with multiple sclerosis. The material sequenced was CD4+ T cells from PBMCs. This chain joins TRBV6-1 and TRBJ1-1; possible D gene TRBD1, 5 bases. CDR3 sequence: CASSEREKWGFGAFF. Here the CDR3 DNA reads TGTGCCAGCAGTGAAAGGGAAAAGTGGGGCTTTGGAGCTTTCTTT.